This T cell receptor beta chain is from a study of blood T cells in healthy people across ages. Next came a second PCR, run for about 6 to 12 cycles, which used a sample-barcoded 5' primer along with a J-beta primer mix. TCRdb reanalysed the 5' RACE reads using MiXCR and keeps one entry per CDR3 protein. The sample includes around 1,000,000 distinct CDR3 sequences, around two fifths of them seen just once. With respect to this clonotype: Its antigen is unknown.

General study points: Estimates of total diversity, which came from one million sequenced T cells, were considered to be underestimates. Long-lived donors carried more naive CD4+ cells and greater diversity than aged donors. Nothing was known about donor CMV status, and this possibly confounded expanded clonotype changes.

CDR1 and CDR2 from the germline V gene are MNHEY and SVGAGI. The CDR3 covers 16 residues. Trimming took off 0 bases at V and 1 base at J, with 12 bases between the two ends. The chain carries TRBV6-5 and TRBJ1-2; D ambiguous. The receptor comes from a man aged 18 to 30 in good health. The material sequenced was blood. CDR3 amino acids: CASSYSYRSINYGYTF. DNA of the CDR3: TGTGCCAGCAGTTACTCGTACAGATCCATTAACTATGGCTACACCTTC.